The sequence of this T cell receptor beta chain was determined in a study of blood T cell repertoires in COVID-19. Study as a whole: The origin of the acute and convalescent COVID-19 samples was the United States, Italy and Spain. Nucleic acid was either cDNA or gDNA, and it came from T cells, B-cell-depleted T cells, or PBMCs.

This CDR3 has 16 residues. Germline CDR1 is SGHRS and CDR2 is YFSETQ. J was trimmed by 6 bases and V by 3 bases; bases with no gene match: 8. Authors' methods: The authors estimated nucleated cell counts from reference gene primer amplification. Clones were read by immunoSEQ multiplex PCR, and TCRdb kept only the in-frame ones, dropping some. For V, J and clone size, that table is used; D and trimming come from the DNA. This sample yields about 140,000 clones, of which 80% to 85% are seen a single time; more than 7% belongs to the top ten. The chain is built from TRBV5-1 and TRBJ2-2, with 10 bases lining up with TRBD2. The sequencing sample was made of peripheral blood. The TCR sequence derives from a human donor in a cohort sampled during active COVID-19. The CDR3: CASSSPGSGGAGELFF. For the CDR3, the DNA is TGCGCCAGCAGCTCCCCCGGAAGCGGGGGGGCCGGGGAGCTGTTTTTT.